This T cell receptor beta chain emerged from a study of cytomegalovirus exposure and HLA in healthy donors (dated by TCRdb to 2016 to 2017). A note on the overall study: According to an earlier analysis of several hundred of the donors, roughly 180 million T cells yielded 100 million or so unique TCR beta sequences and approximately 280 Gb of sequence data. Approximately 310 gigabases of sequencing data and some 85 million unique TCR sequences were included in an early release covering about 620 HLA-typed donors. Of the approximately 400 genotyped donors, approximately 83% fell in the genetic ancestry cluster associated with self-reported Caucasian donors. The aim of the study was to test whether cataloging public T cell receptors could identify signatures of past pathogen exposure. The study profiled the T cell repertoires of some 610 subjects by immunosequencing and related them to cytomegalovirus serostatus. A separate validation cohort of over a hundred different subjects was used in addition to the roughly 700-subject first cohort. High-throughput TCR immunosequencing, statistical association of individual TCRs with disease status, and machine learning were combined to predict cytomegalovirus infection status. To study patterns of TCR occurrence, a later analysis re-analyzed previously published TCR beta repertoires from several hundred donors and added high-resolution HLA genotyping. Rather than using new phenotypic data, the later analysis identified candidate immune exposures from TCR beta sequences and from how often those sequences occurred across donors. To decide whether each TCR beta V gene segment behaved as functional or pseudogenic, an earlier analysis of 587 of the donors relied on high-throughput TCR beta sequencing. Donor age, sex, ethnicity and CMV serostatus were compiled together with the repertoire data. In a later genetic analysis, genome-wide SNP genotypes for about three fifths of the 666 donors were used, and that subset was treated as a discovery cohort. Every discovery cohort repertoire had been produced on one sequencing platform. HLA typing included class I and class II loci at four-digit resolution. Typing coverage varied by locus: roughly 620-640 donors for A, B, C, DRB1 and DQB1; under 550 for DQA1; approximately 570 for DPA1; around 490 for DPB1. Because of strong linkage in the cohort, five DR-DQ haplotypes were treated as single units for association and clustering. Among 300 to 500 genotyped donors of the cohort, an average of around 220,000 unique TCR beta nucleotide sequences was sequenced per donor, of which about 19% were non-productive.

The protocol used for the library was the immunoSEQ multiplex PCR assay. For the multiplex PCR, a mixture combining 60 forward primers for TCR Vbeta segments and 13 reverse primers for TCR Jbeta segments was used. A multiplex PCR assay on genomic DNA amplified the CDR3 region of rearranged TCR beta genes. The Illumina HiSeq System was used to sequence the amplified TCR beta libraries as 87-base-pair reads. Per the authors' processing: A later analysis counted 75 million to 100 million unique TCR beta chains across the 550 to 700 repertoires, and roughly 10 million of these chains were shared by at least two donors. Raw reads were error-corrected and collapsed into unique sequences with a nearest-neighbor algorithm that merged closely related sequences to remove PCR and sequencing errors. CDR3 sequences were aligned to IMGT reference sequences to assign V, D and J gene segments. For a sequence to be retained, at least a six-nucleotide match to both a V gene segment and a J gene segment was required. Rearrangements were classified as productive when the CDR3 lacked stop codons and remained in frame with V and J, and all other rearrangements were classified as non-productive. CDR3 was defined according to IMGT convention as the region running from the second conserved V-encoded cysteine to the conserved J-encoded phenylalanine. The earlier analysis of fewer than 700 of the donors excluded sequences that lacked an unambiguous match to a single V gene segment. In an earlier analysis of 587 of the donors, V segments were called functional above 56.7% productive rearrangements and were called segregating when the between-donor standard deviation exceeded 5%. A statistical classification framework was built to diagnose cytomegalovirus status from the catalog of TCR beta chain sequences. A later analysis assigned V and J genes by comparing TCR nucleotide sequences with IMGT/GENE-DB human TR gene sequences. In a later analysis, CDR3 sequences and most-parsimonious VDJ recombination scenarios were assigned using the TCRdist pipeline. In a later analysis, each TCR beta chain was defined by its CDR3 amino acid sequence together with its V-gene family, and reads lacking a unique V-gene family were excluded. In a later analysis, a few hundred highly shared, low-generation-probability nucleotide sequences were removed to address suspected cross-contamination and a sequencing artifact. In a later analysis, a clonal expansion index was calculated for each public chain from normalized within-repertoire ranks of inferred template counts. A later analysis computed generation probabilities with a VDJ recombination model fitted to out-of-frame rearrangements, and checked the results against IGoR. In a later analysis, hypergeometric tests were used to score TCR-TCR, TCR-HLA and TCR-CMV co-occurrence, with a repertoire-size bias correction applied to TCR pairs. False discovery rates were estimated in a later analysis by permuting HLA or CMV assignments 20 times. A later analysis grouped co-occurring TCRs with DBSCAN, adding TCRdist sequence similarity when clustering within HLA-allele-positive subsets. Repertoires with fewer than 30,000 or more than 120,000 public chains were left out of co-occurrence clustering, as were five repertoires with anomalous nucleotide sharing. What TCRdb holds here is the immuneACCESS table cut down to in-frame rearrangements. Part of the clones is not present; checked against another copy, under half of the missing clones reflect an unresolved V gene, and the others are unexplained. Clone size and the V and J calls come from that table; the DNA yielded D and trimming. In all, the sample holds approximately 140,000 clones, and about two thirds of those were seen once. Of the sample, roughly 3% falls within the top ten clones.

This clone was detected once. Its antigen has not been determined. No base qualities exist here, and no much larger clone lies one base off it. Trimming removed 0 bases from V and 4 bases from J, leaving 12 bases between the germline ends. The CDR3, cysteine through phenylalanine, is 15 amino acids long. The retained sequence is limited to the CDR3, 45 bases, with the frame set at the first base. As encoded in the germline V gene, CDR1 is SGDLS while CDR2 is YYNGEE. Study-wide findings and limitations: Strong co-occurrence of HLA alleles, especially DR and DQ, made assigning TCR associations to individual alleles difficult. For the cohort, immune exposure information was limited to CMV serostatus. A total of 150 or so TCR beta chains were listed by the study as associated with cytomegalovirus. The authors suggested that the approach could potentially be generalized to other disease states and immunological phenotypes. Correlated functional status among segregating V segments might reflect linkage disequilibrium, but an unknown experimental factor could not be ruled out. This cohort had only TCR beta chains sequenced, and the lack of alpha or paired-chain data limited which features could be detected. According to a later analysis, TCR association rates differed among HLA loci, with DRB1 alleles showing the most associated TCRs and HLA-C alleles showing the fewest. In vitro tests confirmed that a few of the cytomegalovirus-associated TCR beta chains recognize cytomegalovirus antigens. A further reported finding was that TCR beta sequences accurately predicted the HLA-A and HLA-B alleles for most subjects in the first cohort. HLA typing was unavailable for some donors at each locus, so association tests used only the typed subset. The 87-base-pair reads could not distinguish some IMGT-functional V segments, including TRBV6-2 and TRBV6-3, so those segments were excluded. The classifier was reported to diagnose cytomegalovirus status with high specificity and sensitivity in both the original cohort and the validation cohort. Sequencing depth was assumed to be roughly uniform across donors in the presence/absence analyses, though that assumption may not hold. Most TCR sequences were observed very rarely across donors, whereas some public TCRs were present in many individuals. A later analysis found that HLA-associated TCR beta chains were more clonally expanded and had lower generation probabilities than equally common non-associated chains. In a later analysis, several top co-occurrence clusters were reported to appear linked to parvovirus B19, influenza, CMV and Epstein-Barr virus. A cluster of highly shared sequence variants was judged likely to represent a technical artifact of the sequencing pipeline. In a later genetic analysis, a missense DCLRE1C variant was associated with V-gene and J-gene trimming of TCR beta chains, and the association was replicated in an independent cohort. A later analysis associated around 16,000 TCR beta sequences with specific HLA alleles at a false discovery rate of 0.05. Because counts were too low, 15 or so rarely observed V segments, including chromosome 9 orphons, were excluded from the earlier analysis of roughly 580 of the donors. Most CMV-associated TCR beta chains appeared to be HLA-restricted in a later analysis, and the HLA associations seemed to be driven largely by CMV exposure. In an earlier analysis of more than 450 of the donors, most TCR beta V segments were observed in productive rearrangements about 87% or about 30% of the time, broadly matching IMGT annotations. In a later genetic analysis, fewer N-insertions in productive TCRs were reported among donors in an Asian-associated ancestry cluster than the roughly 700-donor mean.

The cohort was made up of roughly 670 healthy bone marrow donors. All cohort members were sampled while nominally healthy, although unrecorded immune exposures were likely present. CMV serostatus was positive for about 290 and negative for about 55% of the roughly 670 cohort members, and was not recorded for this donor. Every donor gave a peripheral blood sample, and the peripheral blood mononuclear cells from that sample were used for TCR beta sequencing. Genomic DNA was extracted from the blood cell samples with the Qiagen DNeasy Blood Extraction Kit. The sequenced material came from PBMCs. This receptor was taken from a human donor in good health. The receptor chain draws on TRBV9 and TRBJ2-3, and TRBD1 may be the D gene, going by 6 matching bases. The bases read TGTGCCAGCAGCGTAGCAGGGGCGGAAGCAGATACGCAGTATTTT. Translated, this is CASSVAGAEADTQYF.